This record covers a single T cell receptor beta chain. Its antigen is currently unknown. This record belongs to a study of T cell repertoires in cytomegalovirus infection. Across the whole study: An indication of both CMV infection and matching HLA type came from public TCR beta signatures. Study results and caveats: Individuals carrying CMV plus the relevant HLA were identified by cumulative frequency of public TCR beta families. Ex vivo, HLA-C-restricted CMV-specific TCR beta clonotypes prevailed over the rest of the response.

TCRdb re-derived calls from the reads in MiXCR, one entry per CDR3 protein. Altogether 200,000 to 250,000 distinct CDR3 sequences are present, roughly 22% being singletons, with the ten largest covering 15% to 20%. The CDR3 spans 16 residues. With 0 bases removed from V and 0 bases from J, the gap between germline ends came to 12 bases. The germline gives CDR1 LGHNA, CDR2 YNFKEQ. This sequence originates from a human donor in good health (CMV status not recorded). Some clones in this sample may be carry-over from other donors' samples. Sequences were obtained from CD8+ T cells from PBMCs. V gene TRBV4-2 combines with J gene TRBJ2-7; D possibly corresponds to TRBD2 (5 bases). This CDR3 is CASSQDPGLISYEQYF. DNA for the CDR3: TGTGCCAGCAGCCAAGACCCCGGACTGATCTCCTACGAGCAGTACTTC.